This T cell receptor (beta chain) was retrieved from a study of lung T cells in sarcoidosis with Löfgren's syndrome. Across the study: Repertoire analyses centered on Löfgren's syndrome patients. Study-level results: In alpha-beta pairs, TRAV12-1 favored TRBV2, and their CDR3s were homologous. The most expanded V genes in Löfgren's patients were reportedly TRAV12-1 and TRBV2.

TCRdb recomputed calls from the reads with MiXCR, one row per CDR3 protein. Among roughly 63,000 distinct CDR3 sequences listed, 21% were seen once. CDR1 is SGHRS and CDR2 is YFSETQ in the germline V gene. This CDR3 has 12 residues. Concerning this clonotype: Its antigen is undetermined. An end of the junction differs from the germline gene, which may be a read error.

The TCR sequence derives from a human donor with sarcoidosis (Löfgren's syndrome or another form), or a control subject (not recorded which). The J gene is TRBJ2-5, the V gene TRBV5-1; D is unresolved. Material: CD4+ T cells from PBMCs. The CDR3 region is CASSLYEETQYF. CDR3 nucleotides: TGCGCCAGCAGCTTATACGAGGAGACCCAGTATTTC.